This T cell receptor beta chain is drawn from a study of T cell responses to AZD1222 COVID-19 vaccine. With respect to this clone: Antigen specificity is unknown.

Germline assignment: CDR1 SGHTA and CDR2 FQGNSA. The CDR3 covers 12 residues. The V end lost 1 base, the J end lost 4 bases, and 2 bases lay between the germline ends. General study results and limits: Mapped onto spike, vaccine-associated CD4 TCRs spanned it and were dominant at 160-218 and 743-854. Seropositive status at baseline applied to only a handful of AZD1222 recipients.

The data were produced by immunoSEQ multiplex PCR, yet TCRdb's version contains in-frame clones alone and is incomplete. The sample shows approximately 60,000 clones, approximately 80% of them seen only once. The specimen was peripheral blood, collected on day 0 of AZD1222 vaccination. The TCR sequence derives from an adult in good health. This rearrangement joins TRBV7-2 to TRBJ2-1; D remains unclear. This chain's CDR3 is CASSLDYNEQFF. The DNA for the CDR3 is TGTGCCAGCAGCTTAGATTACAATGAGCAGTTCTTC.